This is a list of T cell receptor beta chains from one sample in a study of human T cells and chemical hapten exposure. MiXCR, run by TCRdb on the RACE reads, gives a single entry per CDR3 protein. The sample shows 40,000 to 65,000 distinct CDR3 sequences, approximately 11% of them seen only once. Source: whole blood, taken in connection with sensitization to the hapten diphenylcyclopropenone (DPC). The receptors shown here come from a woman aged 40 to 50 with alopecia areata. Some clones in this sample may be carry-over from other donors' samples. Both conserved end residues are part of each CDR3. A D gene is named only where the DNA matches it firmly. Not every row has a clone size; where given, it reads once, few, many or a size class.

cdr3_length: 12
clone_size: -
v_call: TRBV20-1
d_call: TRBD1
j_call: TRBJ2-7
cdr3_nt: TGCAGTGTCGACCGGGACAGGTACGAGCAGTACTTC
cdr3_aa: CSVDRDRYEQYF

cdr3_length: 16
clone_size: many
v_call: TRBV29-1
d_call: TRBD2
j_call: TRBJ2-3
cdr3_nt: TGCAGCGCCCGCACCACTAGCGGGAGAACCACAGATACGCAGTATTTT
cdr3_aa: CSARTTSGRTTDTQYF

cdr3_length: 14
clone_size: -
v_call: TRBV9
d_call: -
j_call: TRBJ2-2
cdr3_nt: TGTGCCAGCAGCTCCGATCCGAACACCGGGGAGCTGTTTTTT
cdr3_aa: CASSSDPNTGELFF

cdr3_length: 15
clone_size: many
v_call: TRBV7-9
d_call: TRBD1
j_call: TRBJ1-1
cdr3_nt: TGTGCCAGCAGGGAAGGACAGGCCCTGAACACTGAAGCTTTCTTT
cdr3_aa: CASREGQALNTEAFF

cdr3_length: 14
clone_size: -
v_call: TRBV7-9
d_call: TRBD2
j_call: TRBJ2-1
cdr3_nt: TGTGCCAGCAGCGCCAGCGGGACCTACAATGAGCAGTTCTTC
cdr3_aa: CASSASGTYNEQFF

cdr3_length: 11
clone_size: few
v_call: TRBV5-6
d_call: -
j_call: TRBJ2-3
cdr3_nt: TGTGCCAGCAGCCGGGACCAGCGGCAGTATTTT
cdr3_aa: CASSRDQRQYF

cdr3_length: 13
clone_size: few
v_call: TRBV29-1
d_call: TRBD1
j_call: TRBJ2-7
cdr3_nt: TGCAGCATCGGGACAGGGGCGTCCTACGAGCAGTACTTC
cdr3_aa: CSIGTGASYEQYF

cdr3_length: 11
clone_size: -
v_call: TRBV6-1
d_call: -
j_call: TRBJ2-3
cdr3_nt: TGTGCCAGCTCGAGATGGGATACGCAGTATTTT
cdr3_aa: CASSRWDTQYF

cdr3_length: 16
clone_size: few
v_call: TRBV12-3/TRBV12-4
d_call: TRBD2
j_call: TRBJ2-1
cdr3_nt: TGTGCCAGCAGCGATACGGGACTAGCGGGAGGAAATGAGCAGTTCTTC
cdr3_aa: CASSDTGLAGGNEQFF

cdr3_length: 15
clone_size: -
v_call: TRBV11-3
d_call: TRBD2
j_call: TRBJ2-4
cdr3_nt: TGTGCCAGCAGCTTAGATTCCAAGCGGGGGGATTCGCAGTACTTC
cdr3_aa: CASSLDSKRGDSQYF

cdr3_length: 15
clone_size: many
v_call: TRBV28
d_call: -
j_call: TRBJ2-7
cdr3_nt: TGTGCCAGCAGTTCCTATCAACAGGGTAGCTACGAGCAGTACTTC
cdr3_aa: CASSSYQQGSYEQYF

cdr3_length: 14
clone_size: few
v_call: TRBV13
d_call: -
j_call: TRBJ1-1
cdr3_nt: TGTGCCAGCAGCTCACCTGGGGGGCGGACTGAAGCTTTCTTT
cdr3_aa: CASSSPGGRTEAFF

cdr3_length: 15
clone_size: -
v_call: TRBV5-1
d_call: TRBD1
j_call: TRBJ2-7
cdr3_nt: TGCGCCAGCAGCTTGGAGAGGACAGGCCTCGTCGAGCAGTACTTC
cdr3_aa: CASSLERTGLVEQYF

cdr3_length: 15
clone_size: -
v_call: TRBV9
d_call: TRBD2
j_call: TRBJ2-4
cdr3_nt: TGTGCCAGCAGCTTGGGGCGGGAGGGCCCGAACATTCAGTACTTC
cdr3_aa: CASSLGREGPNIQYF

cdr3_length: 8
clone_size: -
v_call: TRBV28
d_call: -
j_call: TRBJ2-3
cdr3_nt: TGTGCAGGGGGTACGCAGTATTTT
cdr3_aa: CAGGTQYF

cdr3_length: 15
clone_size: few
v_call: TRBV19
d_call: -
j_call: TRBJ2-2
cdr3_nt: TGTGCCAGCGCCGGGACAACCGCGAACACCGGGGAGCTGTTTTTT
cdr3_aa: CASAGTTANTGELFF

cdr3_length: 15
clone_size: -
v_call: TRBV28
d_call: -
j_call: TRBJ1-6
cdr3_nt: TGTGCCAGCACCGCTGTAATGCAGGGAAATTCACCCCTCCACTTT
cdr3_aa: CASTAVMQGNSPLHF

cdr3_length: 14
clone_size: many
v_call: TRBV7-9
d_call: -
j_call: TRBJ1-1
cdr3_nt: TGTGCCAGCAGCCCCGTGGCCGGGAACACTGAAGCTTTCTTT
cdr3_aa: CASSPVAGNTEAFF

cdr3_length: 14
clone_size: -
v_call: TRBV25-1
d_call: TRBD2
j_call: TRBJ2-2
cdr3_nt: TGTGCCAGCCAACTAGCGCGCGGCACCGGGGAGCTGTTTTTT
cdr3_aa: CASQLARGTGELFF

cdr3_length: 15
clone_size: -
v_call: TRBV6-5
d_call: -
j_call: TRBJ2-3
cdr3_nt: TGTGCCAGCAGTTCCCAGACTAGGGGGGGTGGTACGCAGTATTTT
cdr3_aa: CASSSQTRGGGTQYF

cdr3_length: 15
clone_size: -
v_call: TRBV4-3
d_call: -
j_call: TRBJ2-3
cdr3_nt: TGCGCCAGCAGCCGCGGAGGGGCCAGCACAGATACGCAGTATTTT
cdr3_aa: CASSRGGASTDTQYF

cdr3_length: 15
clone_size: many
v_call: TRBV7-2
d_call: -
j_call: TRBJ1-1
cdr3_nt: TGTGCCAGCAGCTTAGCCGGGACTCAAAACACTGAAGCTTTCTTT
cdr3_aa: CASSLAGTQNTEAFF

cdr3_length: 15
clone_size: medium-sized
v_call: TRBV2
d_call: -
j_call: TRBJ1-6
cdr3_nt: TGTGCCAGCAGGGAGGGGGACACCCAGTACGATTCCCTCCACTTT
cdr3_aa: CASREGDTQYDSLHF

cdr3_length: 16
clone_size: -
v_call: TRBV28
d_call: -
j_call: TRBJ1-5
cdr3_nt: TGTGCCAGCAGTTTACCTGGGCTCCTTAGCAATCAGCCCCAGCATTTT
cdr3_aa: CASSLPGLLSNQPQHF

cdr3_length: 15
clone_size: -
v_call: TRBV20-1
d_call: -
j_call: TRBJ2-2
cdr3_nt: TGCAGTGCCCCCGAGGCCAGGGTGCGGACCGGGGAGCTGTTTTTT
cdr3_aa: CSAPEARVRTGELFF

cdr3_length: 16
clone_size: few
v_call: TRBV29-1
d_call: -
j_call: TRBJ2-7
cdr3_nt: TGCAGCGTTGGATTGGCCGGGACGGCCCCCGACTACGAGCAGTACTTC
cdr3_aa: CSVGLAGTAPDYEQYF

cdr3_length: 14
clone_size: many
v_call: TRBV12-3/TRBV12-4
d_call: TRBD1
j_call: TRBJ1-4
cdr3_nt: TGTGCCAGCACCTACCACGACAGGGCGGAAAAACTGTTTTTT
cdr3_aa: CASTYHDRAEKLFF

cdr3_length: 13
clone_size: many
v_call: TRBV10-2
d_call: -
j_call: TRBJ1-5
cdr3_nt: TGCGCCAGCAGGGAAAATAGCAATCAGCCCCAGCATTTT
cdr3_aa: CASRENSNQPQHF

cdr3_length: 14
clone_size: many
v_call: TRBV6-5
d_call: -
j_call: TRBJ2-3
cdr3_nt: TGTGCCAGCAGTTCCCCCGCAGGCACAGATACGCAGTATTTT
cdr3_aa: CASSSPAGTDTQYF

cdr3_length: 13
clone_size: -
v_call: TRBV5-1
d_call: -
j_call: TRBJ2-5
cdr3_nt: TGCGCCAGCAGCACATCAAACGGGGAGACCCAGTACTTC
cdr3_aa: CASSTSNGETQYF

cdr3_length: 16
clone_size: few
v_call: TRBV11-2
d_call: -
j_call: TRBJ2-6
cdr3_nt: TGTGCCAGCAGCCTCAACAGGCTATCTGGGGCCAACGTCCTGACTTTC
cdr3_aa: CASSLNRLSGANVLTF

cdr3_length: 14
clone_size: few
v_call: TRBV5-1
d_call: -
j_call: TRBJ2-7
cdr3_nt: TGCGCCAGCAGCTTGGGCCAGGCTTTTGGGGAGCAGTACTTC
cdr3_aa: CASSLGQAFGEQYF

cdr3_length: 14
clone_size: -
v_call: TRBV12-3/TRBV12-4
d_call: -
j_call: TRBJ1-2
cdr3_nt: TGTGCCAGCAGTTTTGGGGTAGGAGGCCCTAGCTACACCTTC
cdr3_aa: CASSFGVGGPSYTF

cdr3_length: 13
clone_size: -
v_call: TRBV20-1
d_call: -
j_call: TRBJ1-1
cdr3_nt: TGCAGTGCTAGAGCCCCTTTGCAGACTCGGGCTTTCTTT
cdr3_aa: CSARAPLQTRAFF

cdr3_length: 13
clone_size: few
v_call: TRBV29-1
d_call: TRBD1
j_call: TRBJ1-4
cdr3_nt: TGCAGCGCCCGGGACAGTTGGAGTGAAAAACTGTTTTTT
cdr3_aa: CSARDSWSEKLFF

cdr3_length: 17
clone_size: few
v_call: TRBV11-2
d_call: -
j_call: TRBJ2-6
cdr3_nt: TGTGCCAGCAGCTTACTCCAACTAGCTCTGGGGGCCAACGTCCTGACTTTC
cdr3_aa: CASSLLQLALGANVLTF

cdr3_length: 16
clone_size: few
v_call: TRBV6-4
d_call: TRBD1
j_call: TRBJ1-1
cdr3_nt: TGTGCCAGCAGTGACTCAACCCAGGGGGTTGGTACTGAAGCTTTCTTT
cdr3_aa: CASSDSTQGVGTEAFF

cdr3_length: 16
clone_size: many
v_call: TRBV10-1
d_call: TRBD2
j_call: TRBJ2-3
cdr3_nt: TGCGCCAGCAGTGAGCCCCTAGCGGGGGGCGTAGATACGCAGTATTTT
cdr3_aa: CASSEPLAGGVDTQYF

cdr3_length: 17
clone_size: few
v_call: TRBV28
d_call: -
j_call: TRBJ2-2
cdr3_nt: TGTGCCAGCAGTTTATGGGGGGCCCAATCCCTCACCGGGGAGCTGTTTTTT
cdr3_aa: CASSLWGAQSLTGELFF

cdr3_length: 15
clone_size: few
v_call: TRBV2
d_call: -
j_call: TRBJ2-3
cdr3_nt: TGTGCCAGCAGTGTAGGGGGTCTTGGCACAGATACGCAGTATTTT
cdr3_aa: CASSVGGLGTDTQYF

cdr3_length: 11
clone_size: many
v_call: TRBV29-1
d_call: -
j_call: TRBJ1-4
cdr3_nt: TGCAGCGCATCTGCTAATGAAAAACTGTTTTTT
cdr3_aa: CSASANEKLFF

cdr3_length: 12
clone_size: many
v_call: TRBV29-1
d_call: -
j_call: TRBJ2-3
cdr3_nt: TGCAGCGTCCGATTTCAAACAGATACGCAGTATTTT
cdr3_aa: CSVRFQTDTQYF

cdr3_length: 13
clone_size: many
v_call: TRBV18
d_call: TRBD1
j_call: TRBJ1-2
cdr3_nt: TGTGCCAGCTCATCGACAGGGATTTATGGCTACACCTTC
cdr3_aa: CASSSTGIYGYTF

cdr3_length: 15
clone_size: many
v_call: TRBV19
d_call: -
j_call: TRBJ2-4
cdr3_nt: TGTGCCAGTAGTAAGACAGGTCCCACCAAAAACATTCAGTACTTC
cdr3_aa: CASSKTGPTKNIQYF

cdr3_length: 12
clone_size: many
v_call: TRBV13
d_call: -
j_call: TRBJ1-1
cdr3_nt: TGTGCCAGCAGAGGGTTGAACACTGAAGCTTTCTTT
cdr3_aa: CASRGLNTEAFF

cdr3_length: 17
clone_size: -
v_call: TRBV4-3
d_call: -
j_call: TRBJ1-4
cdr3_nt: TGCGCCAGCAGCCAAGATACCGCGGGGACCTTAAATGAAAAACTGTTTTTT
cdr3_aa: CASSQDTAGTLNEKLFF

cdr3_length: 14
clone_size: -
v_call: TRBV6-2/TRBV6-3
d_call: TRBD2
j_call: TRBJ2-3
cdr3_nt: TGTGCCAGCAAATCTAGCGGGGTTACAGATACGCAGTATTTT
cdr3_aa: CASKSSGVTDTQYF

cdr3_length: 13
clone_size: -
v_call: TRBV5-4
d_call: TRBD2
j_call: TRBJ2-3
cdr3_nt: TGTGCCAGCAGCTTGGTTGGGACTAATACGCAGTATTTT
cdr3_aa: CASSLVGTNTQYF

cdr3_length: 13
clone_size: few
v_call: TRBV25-1
d_call: -
j_call: TRBJ1-6
cdr3_nt: TGTGCCAGCAGTGAAACCTATAATTCACCCCTCCACTTT
cdr3_aa: CASSETYNSPLHF